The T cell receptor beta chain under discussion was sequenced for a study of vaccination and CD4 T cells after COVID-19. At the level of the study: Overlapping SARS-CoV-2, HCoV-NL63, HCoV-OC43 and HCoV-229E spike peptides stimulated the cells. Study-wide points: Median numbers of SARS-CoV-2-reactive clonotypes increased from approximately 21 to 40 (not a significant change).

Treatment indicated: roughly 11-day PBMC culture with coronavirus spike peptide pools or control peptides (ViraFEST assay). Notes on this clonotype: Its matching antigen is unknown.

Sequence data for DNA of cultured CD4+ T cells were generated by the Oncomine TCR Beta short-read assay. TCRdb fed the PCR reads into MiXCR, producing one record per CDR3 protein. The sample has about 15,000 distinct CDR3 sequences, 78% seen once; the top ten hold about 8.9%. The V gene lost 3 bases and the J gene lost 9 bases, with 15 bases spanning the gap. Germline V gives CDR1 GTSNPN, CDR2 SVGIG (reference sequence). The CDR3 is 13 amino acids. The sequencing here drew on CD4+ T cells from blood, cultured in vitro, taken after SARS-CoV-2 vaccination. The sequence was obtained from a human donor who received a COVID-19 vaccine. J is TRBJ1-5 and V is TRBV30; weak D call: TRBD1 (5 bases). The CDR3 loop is CAWSPGPLRPQHF. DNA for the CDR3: TGTGCCTGGAGCCCGGGACCCCTTCGGCCCCAGCATTTT.